Each of the 4 T cell receptor beta chains below was sequenced from the same sample in a study of yellow fever vaccine responses in identical twins. TCRdb reanalysed the RT-PCR reads using MiXCR and keeps one entry per CDR3 protein. The sample lists 950 to 1,500 distinct CDR3 sequences; under 90% were seen once. The input for sequencing was T cells from blood (PBMCs), unsorted or a sorted subset (not recorded which), taken before or after yellow fever vaccination (not recorded which). Source of these receptors: a female donor who received the yellow fever vaccine.

The rearrangement links TRBV7-3 to TRBJ2-3; 8 bases are shared with TRBD1. Germline lookup yields CDR1 SGHTA and CDR2 FQGTGA. The CDR3 contains 13 residues. Trimming cost V 5 bases and J 5 bases; bases outside gene matches: 3. This chain's CDR3 is CASSPGQVDTQYF. In nucleotides, the CDR3 is TGTGCCAGCAGCCCGGGACAGGTAGATACGCAGTATTTT.

This clonotype was detected only a few times. The rearrangement joins TRBV25-1 to TRBJ2-7; D gene uncertain. V lost 4 bases and J lost 4, with 17 bases in between. The germline CDR1 and CDR2 sequences are MGHDK and SYGVNS. The CDR3 totals 15 residues. The CDR3 spells CASSGQTWKGYEQYF. The CDR3 bases are TGTGCCAGCAGTGGTCAGACCTGGAAAGGGTACGAGCAGTACTTC.

This rearrangement joins TRBV12-3 or TRBV12-4 to TRBJ1-2, with TRBD1 matching over 9 bases. V lost 1 base and J lost 4; bases outside the gene matches: 4. The CDR3 has 15 residues. The CDR3 nucleotides read TGTGCCAGCAGTTTAGTACAGACAGGGGGCTATGGCTACACCTTC. Translating it yields CASSLVQTGGYGYTF.

The gene calls are TRBV7-9 and TRBJ2-7; TRBD1 agrees at 7 bases. The CDR3 covers 14 residues. The ends lost 1 base at V and 2 bases at J; junction bases unmatched: 2. CDR1 is SEHNR, CDR2 FQNEAQ, per germline (reference sequence). The CDR3: CASSLGQGTYEQYF. CDR3 bases: TGTGCCAGCAGCTTAGGACAGGGAACCTACGAGCAGTACTTC.